A selection of T cell receptor beta chains follows, all from one sample in a study of blood T cell repertoires in COVID-19. The method was immunoSEQ multiplex PCR; TCRdb's version includes in-frame clones alone and lacks a portion of them. This repertoire shows around 260,000 clones, about 89% found once; its top ten account for under 0.95%. Sequencing was performed on peripheral blood. Every receptor here comes from a man aged 25-45 years with acute or convalescent COVID-19. Both conserved end residues are part of each CDR3. A D gene is named only where the DNA matches it firmly. Rows may omit the clone size; those that give it use once, few, many or a size class.

TRBV9,16,TRBJ1-5,few,.,TGTGCCAGCAGCGTAGGTGTAGGGGGTAAAAATCAGCCCCAGCATTTT,CASSVGVGGKNQPQHF
TRBV28,16,TRBJ1-3,.,TRBD1,TGTGCCAGCAGTCTGCCGGGACAGAGCTCTGGAAACACCATATATTTT,CASSLPGQSSGNTIYF
TRBV28,15,TRBJ2-5,.,TRBD1,TGTGCCAGCAGCACCCGGGACAGGAAGGGGGAGACCCAGTACTTC,CASSTRDRKGETQYF
TRBV7-2,15,TRBJ2-7,.,TRBD2,TGTGCCAGCAGCCTCGGACTAGCGGGGGGCTACGAGCAGTACTTC,CASSLGLAGGYEQYF
TRBV6-6,11,TRBJ1-3,.,.,TGTGCCAGCAGTTACGGACAGACCATATATTTT,CASSYGQTIYF
TRBV28,13,TRBJ2-1,.,.,TGTGCCAGCAGTGTGGACAACTACAATGAGCAGTTCTTC,CASSVDNYNEQFF
TRBV5-1,14,TRBJ2-3,.,TRBD2,TGCGCCAGCAGCTCGGGACTACACACAGATACGCAGTATTTT,CASSSGLHTDTQYF
TRBV18,14,TRBJ2-3,.,TRBD1,TGTGCCAGCTCACCGGACAGGTCCACAGATACGCAGTATTTT,CASSPDRSTDTQYF
TRBV6-5,14,TRBJ2-7,.,.,TGTGCCAGCAGGCTCGGGACACCCTCCTACGAGCAGTACTTC,CASRLGTPSYEQYF
TRBV7-9,14,TRBJ1-1,.,.,TGTGCCAGCAGTTTAAATCAGGTGAACACTGAAGCTTTCTTT,CASSLNQVNTEAFF
TRBV4-1,19,TRBJ1-6,once,TRBD1,TGCGCCAGCAGCCAAGATTGGACAGGGACTGTCTCCTATAATTCACCCCTCCACTTT,CASSQDWTGTVSYNSPLHF
TRBV3-1/TRBV3-2,17,TRBJ2-3,.,TRBD2,TGTGCCAGCAGCCAATCAACTAGCGGGAGGATGTCAGATACGCAGTATTTT,CASSQSTSGRMSDTQYF
TRBV5-8,18,TRBJ1-5,.,TRBD1,TGTGCCAGCAGCTATTGGACAGGGTCGTTACGCAGCAATCAGCCCCAGCATTTT,CASSYWTGSLRSNQPQHF
TRBV28,15,TRBJ2-7,.,.,TGTGCCAGCAGTTTACCAGGGGCCGTATCCTACGAGCAGTACTTC,CASSLPGAVSYEQYF
TRBV20-1,13,TRBJ1-1,.,.,TGCAGTGCTAGTCCAGGGCTGAACACTGAAGCTTTCTTT,CSASPGLNTEAFF
TRBV6-5,14,TRBJ2-7,once,TRBD2,TGTGCCAGCAGCCCCCGGACTAGCGGCTACGAGCAGTACTTC,CASSPRTSGYEQYF
TRBV5-1,16,TRBJ2-1,.,TRBD1,TGCGCCAGCAGTCGGTCGGGACAGGGGGCGAACAATGAGCAGTTCTTC,CASSRSGQGANNEQFF
TRBV12-3/TRBV12-4,11,TRBJ2-2,once,.,TGTGCCAGCACCTTTGCCGGGGAGCTGTTTTTT,CASTFAGELFF
TRBV28,15,TRBJ2-1,.,TRBD2,TGTGCCAGCAGTCCGTGGACTAGCGGCTACAATGAGCAGTTCTTC,CASSPWTSGYNEQFF
TRBV27,15,TRBJ2-7,once,TRBD2,TGTGCCAGCAGTTTAAGTTCTAGCGGAGACTCCGAGCAGTACTTC,CASSLSSSGDSEQYF
TRBV12-5,13,TRBJ1-1,.,.,TGTGCTAGTGCGGAGGGAGTAAACACTGAAGCTTTCTTT,CASAEGVNTEAFF
TRBV7-2,17,TRBJ2-1,.,TRBD2,TGTGCCAGCAGCTGGAGAGGGATCGCTAGCGGTCACAATGAGCAGTTCTTC,CASSWRGIASGHNEQFF
TRBV6-5,15,TRBJ2-6,.,TRBD1,TGTGCCATACAACAGGGGAGCTCTGGGGCCAACGTCCTGACTTTC,CAIQQGSSGANVLTF
TRBV27,15,TRBJ2-3,.,TRBD2,TGTGCCAGCAGTCCTAGCGGGGTGGTTACAGATACGCAGTATTTT,CASSPSGVVTDTQYF
TRBV29-1,14,TRBJ2-1,.,.,TGCAGCGTTGAACGGGGGAAATCCCACAATGAGCAGTTCTTC,CSVERGKSHNEQFF
TRBV4-1,16,TRBJ1-6,once,.,TGCGCCAGCAGCCAAGTGGGAGGGGGGCCTGGTTCACCCCTCCACTTT,CASSQVGGGPGSPLHF
TRBV6-5,15,TRBJ1-3,once,TRBD1,TGTGCCAGCACCACGGACAGGGGGCTTGGAAACACCATATATTTT,CASTTDRGLGNTIYF
TRBV13,18,TRBJ2-1,.,.,TGTGCCAGCAACTTTAGGGAGCAGGAGCGGGTTGCCTACAATGAGCAGTTCTTC,CASNFREQERVAYNEQFF
TRBV12-5,14,TRBJ1-2,.,.,TGTGCTAGTGGTTTGGTAGGGGGTGGGGACGGCTACACCTTC,CASGLVGGGDGYTF
TRBV2,11,TRBJ2-1,.,.,TGTGCCAGTAAAGACAATAATGAGCAGTTCTTC,CASKDNNEQFF
TRBV4-1,13,TRBJ1-6,.,.,TGCGCCAGCAGCCAAAACAGGGACTCACCCCTCCACTTT,CASSQNRDSPLHF
TRBV2,12,TRBJ1-1,once,.,TGTGCCAGCACCCGTAAAAACACTGAAGCTTTCTTT,CASTRKNTEAFF
TRBV28,12,TRBJ2-7,.,.,TGTGCCAGCACGGGCCAGGGCTACGAGCAGTACTTC,CASTGQGYEQYF
TRBV5-8,15,TRBJ2-1,.,.,TGTGCCAGCAGCTTGTATGCACCCCTACAGGATGAGCAGTTCTTC,CASSLYAPLQDEQFF
TRBV28,15,TRBJ1-3,.,.,TGTGCCAGCAGTAGGCCCGGAACAGGAGGAAACACCATATATTTT,CASSRPGTGGNTIYF
TRBV5-6,16,TRBJ1-3,.,.,TGTGCCAGCAGCTTGGTTACGGGAAGCTCTGGAAACACCATATATTTT,CASSLVTGSSGNTIYF
TRBV29-1,13,TRBJ1-2,few,TRBD1,TGCAGCGTTGATCCTGGACAGGGATATGGCTACACCTTC,CSVDPGQGYGYTF
TRBV7-2,15,TRBJ1-2,.,.,TGTGCCAGCAGCCAAGCCAGAATCGGGGACTATGGCTACACCTTC,CASSQARIGDYGYTF
TRBV11-3,15,TRBJ2-7,.,TRBD1,TGTGCCAGCAGCCTAGGACAGGGCCCAAACTACGAGCAGTACTTC,CASSLGQGPNYEQYF
TRBV6-5,16,TRBJ2-6,.,.,TGTGCCAGCAGTTACTCGTCAGTCTCTGGGGCCAACGTCCTGACTTTC,CASSYSSVSGANVLTF
TRBV7-2,14,TRBJ1-2,.,TRBD1,TGTGCCAGCAGCCCCTCACAGGGGAACTATGGCTACACCTTC,CASSPSQGNYGYTF
TRBV3-1/TRBV3-2,15,TRBJ1-3,.,TRBD1,TGTGCCAGCAGCCACAGACAGGGTTCAGGAAACACCATATATTTT,CASSHRQGSGNTIYF
TRBV3-1/TRBV3-2,14,TRBJ1-4,.,TRBD1,TGTGCCAGCAGACGACAGGGGGCTCGTGAAAAACTGTTTTTT,CASRRQGAREKLFF
TRBV4-1,14,TRBJ1-1,.,.,TGCGCCAGCAGCCAAGAAATGGTGCGCACTGAAGCTTTCTTT,CASSQEMVRTEAFF
TRBV28,15,TRBJ2-3,.,TRBD2,TGTGCCAGCACCCAGAAACTAGCGGGCGGGGATACGCAGTATTTT,CASTQKLAGGDTQYF
TRBV4-1,16,TRBJ2-1,few,TRBD2,TGCGCCAGCAGCCGGTCCGGGACTAGAGGGGCCAATGAGCAGTTCTTC,CASSRSGTRGANEQFF
TRBV4-2,15,TRBJ1-5,.,.,TGTGCCAGCAGCCAAGATTGGCAGGTAAATCAGCCCCAGCATTTT,CASSQDWQVNQPQHF
TRBV19,16,TRBJ1-5,.,.,TGTGCCAGTAGTATAGTGCCGGGGGTGAGCAATCAGCCCCAGCATTTT,CASSIVPGVSNQPQHF
TRBV6-4,15,TRBJ1-1,.,.,TGTGCCAGCAGGCGGGTCGATGACATAAACACTGAAGCTTTCTTT,CASRRVDDINTEAFF
TRBV9,14,TRBJ1-1,.,.,TGTGCCAGCAGCCCGCAGGGAAAGAACGCTGAAGCTTTCTTT,CASSPQGKNAEAFF
TRBV24-1,15,TRBJ2-1,.,.,TGTGCCACCAGTGACCCGCTAGACGGGTACAATGAGCAGTTCTTC,CATSDPLDGYNEQFF
TRBV4-2,16,TRBJ2-1,few,TRBD2,TGTGCCAGCAGCCAAACTAGCGCGAACCTCTACAATGAGCAGTTCTTC,CASSQTSANLYNEQFF